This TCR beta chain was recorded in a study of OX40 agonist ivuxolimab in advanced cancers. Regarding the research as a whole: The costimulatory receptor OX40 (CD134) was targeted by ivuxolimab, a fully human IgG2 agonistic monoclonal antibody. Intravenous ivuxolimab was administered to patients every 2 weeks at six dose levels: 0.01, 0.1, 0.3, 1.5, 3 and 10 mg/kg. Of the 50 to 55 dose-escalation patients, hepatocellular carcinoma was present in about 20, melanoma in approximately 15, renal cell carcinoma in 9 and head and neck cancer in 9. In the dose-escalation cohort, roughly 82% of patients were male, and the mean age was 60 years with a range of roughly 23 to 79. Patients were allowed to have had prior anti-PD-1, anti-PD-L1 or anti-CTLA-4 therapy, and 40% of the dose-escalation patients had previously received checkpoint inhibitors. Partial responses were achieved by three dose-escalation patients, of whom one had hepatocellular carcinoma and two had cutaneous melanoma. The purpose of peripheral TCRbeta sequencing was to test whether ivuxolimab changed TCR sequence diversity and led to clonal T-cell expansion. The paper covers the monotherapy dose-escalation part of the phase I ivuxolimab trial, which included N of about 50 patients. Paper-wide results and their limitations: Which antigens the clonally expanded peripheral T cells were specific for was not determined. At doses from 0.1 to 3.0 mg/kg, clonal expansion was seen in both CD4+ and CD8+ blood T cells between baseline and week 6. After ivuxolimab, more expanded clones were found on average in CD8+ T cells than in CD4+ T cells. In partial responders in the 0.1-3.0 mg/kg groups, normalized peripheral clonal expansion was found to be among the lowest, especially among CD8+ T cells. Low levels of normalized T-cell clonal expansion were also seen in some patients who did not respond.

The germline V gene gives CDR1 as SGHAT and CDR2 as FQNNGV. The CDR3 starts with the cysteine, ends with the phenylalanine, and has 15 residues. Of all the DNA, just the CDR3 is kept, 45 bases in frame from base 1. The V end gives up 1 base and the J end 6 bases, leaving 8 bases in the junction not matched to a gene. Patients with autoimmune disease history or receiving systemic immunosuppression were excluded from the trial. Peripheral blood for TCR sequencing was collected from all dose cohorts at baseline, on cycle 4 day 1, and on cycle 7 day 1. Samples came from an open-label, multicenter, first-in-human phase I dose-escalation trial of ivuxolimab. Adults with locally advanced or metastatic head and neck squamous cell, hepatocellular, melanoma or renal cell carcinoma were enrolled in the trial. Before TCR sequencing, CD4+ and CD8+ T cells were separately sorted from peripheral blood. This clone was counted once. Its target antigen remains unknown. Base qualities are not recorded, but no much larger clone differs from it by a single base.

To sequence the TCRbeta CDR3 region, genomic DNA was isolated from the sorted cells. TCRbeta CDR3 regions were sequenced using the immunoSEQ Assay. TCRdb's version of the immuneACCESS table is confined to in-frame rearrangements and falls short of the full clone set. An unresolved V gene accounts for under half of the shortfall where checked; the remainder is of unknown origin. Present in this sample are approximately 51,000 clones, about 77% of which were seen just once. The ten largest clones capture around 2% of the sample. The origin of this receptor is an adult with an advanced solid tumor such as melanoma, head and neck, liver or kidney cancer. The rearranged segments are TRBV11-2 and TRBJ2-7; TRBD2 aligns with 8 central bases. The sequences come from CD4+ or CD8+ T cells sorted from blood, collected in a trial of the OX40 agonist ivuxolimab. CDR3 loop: CASSLVSAGASEQYF. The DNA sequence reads TGTGCCAGCAGCTTAGTGTCAGCGGGAGCTTCCGAGCAGTACTTC.